The sequence of this T cell receptor beta chain was determined in a study of identical twins. Study conclusions and caveats: Excess sharing between twins was weaker in beta out-of-frame sequences. With monozygotic twins, out-of-frame TCR alpha sharing exceeded what models estimated. Abundant cord blood beta clonotypes carried fewer insertions; memory repertoires showed none.

Worth noting for this clonotype: Its antigen is unidentified. This may stem from a read error, because a much larger clone lies one nucleotide away.

Trimming at V came to 7 bases and at J to 5 bases, leaving 12 bases not matched to a gene. Germline V gives CDR1 SGHRS, CDR2 YFSETQ. The CDR3 has 15 amino acids. TCRdb ran MiXCR on the 5' RACE reads and lists one entry per CDR3 protein. Here the sample spans approximately 680,000 distinct CDR3 sequences, about 7% being singletons. The sample was also reused in another study, on yellow fever vaccine responses in identical twins.

The chain employs TRBV5-1 and TRBJ2-1; TRBD2 matches at 7 bases. Material for sequencing was PBMCs. This TCR came from a woman younger than 35 in good health. The CDR3 sequence: CASGSEVTSNNEQFF. CDR3 nucleotides: TGCGCCAGCGGCAGTGAAGTGACTAGCAACAATGAGCAGTTCTTC.